The clone carrying this T cell receptor (beta chain) occurred many times. Unmatched junction bases numbered 2, after V lost 5 bases and J lost 5 bases. Germline V gene data show CDR1 as MDHEN and CDR2 as SYDVKM. The CDR3 has 15 residues. The CDR3 regions of TCR beta were amplified from RNA transcripts. A first-round RT-PCR of the TCR CDR3 used the HTBI primer set. MiXCR, run by TCRdb on the multiplex PCR reads, gives a single entry per CDR3 protein. The repertoire holds fewer than 650,000 distinct CDR3 sequences, with about 14% as singletons. The data belong to a study of T cells in Graves' hyperthyroidism and ophthalmopathy.

Input material: blood. The chain is built from TRBV28 and TRBJ2-1; TRBD2 aligns across 14 bases. This receptor was taken from a woman younger than 30 with Graves' ophthalmopathy. The CDR3 sequence: CASSGTSGRDNEQFF. CDR3 coding DNA: TGTGCCAGCAGTGGGACTAGCGGGAGAGACAATGAGCAGTTCTTC.